The 24 T cell receptor beta chains in this list originate from one sample, sequenced in a study of human T cells and chemical hapten exposure. TCRdb passed the RACE reads through MiXCR, listing each CDR3 protein once. This sample has fewer than 300,000 distinct CDR3 sequences; about 9% occur once, and the top ten carry 2% to 3%. Time point: pre-sensitization, week 0. This sample's treatment: therapeutic diphenylcyclopropenone sensitization with weekly scalp DPC. The sample was whole blood, taken in connection with sensitization to the hapten diphenylcyclopropenone (DPC). The origin of the receptors is a woman in her 40s with alopecia areata. Some clones in this sample may be carry-over from other donors' samples.

This clonotype was detected a few times. In DNA form, the CDR3 reads TGTGCCAGCAGCACCGTACAGGGGGCTGAAGCTTTCTTT. Translation: CASSTVQGAEAFF. The chain is built from TRBV11-3 and TRBJ1-1; TRBD1 matches 8 bases. In germline, CDR1 is SGHNT, CDR2 YENEEA. This CDR3 is 13 amino acids long. J was trimmed by 6 bases and V by 5 bases; bases with no gene match: 5.

This chain joins TRBV28 and TRBJ2-3, with 7 bases identical to TRBD2. Germline loops: CDR1 MDHEN, CDR2 SYDVKM. This CDR3 spans 16 amino acids. The J segment lost 4 bases and the V segment lost 3 bases, leaving 10 bases of the junction unmatched. CDR3 sequence: CASSFKWAGASDTQYF. As DNA, the CDR3 is TGTGCCAGCAGTTTCAAGTGGGCGGGAGCATCAGATACGCAGTATTTT.

The rearrangement links TRBV4-2 to TRBJ1-1, with D hard to call. Germline CDR1 reads LGHNA; CDR2 reads YNFKEQ. The V gene lost 1 base and the J gene lost 1 base, with 10 bases spanning the gap. The CDR3 spans 15 residues. The CDR3 reads CASSQGLAGNTEAFF. The CDR3 DNA follows: TGTGCCAGCAGCCAAGGTTTAGCAGGGAACACTGAAGCTTTCTTT.

In its sample, this clonotype was seen a few times. The J gene is TRBJ2-4, the V gene TRBV27, with D perhaps matching TRBD1 or TRBD2 (7 bases each). Germline assignment: CDR1 MNHEY and CDR2 SMNVEV (reference sequence). The CDR3 spans 14 residues. V lost 8 bases and J lost 9, with 20 bases in between. The CDR3 coding sequence is TGTGCCAGCGTCAGGGGGGGCCTGAATGGCATTCAGTACTTC. As protein: CASVRGGLNGIQYF.

The chain combines TRBV3-1 with TRBJ2-7; TRBD2 matches 10 bases. The CDR3 runs to 14 residues. CDR1 and CDR2 from the germline V gene are LGHDT and YNNKEL (reference sequence). J lost 5 bases, V lost 5 bases, and 6 bases had no gene match. The CDR3, as DNA: TGTGCCAGCAGCGCCTTAGCGGGAGGTAACGAGCAGTACTTC. Protein product: CASSALAGGNEQYF.

This clonotype was counted a few times. The V call is TRBV6-1, the J call TRBJ1-2; D unresolved. There are 14 residues in the CDR3. With 10 bases removed from V and 0 bases from J, the gap between germline ends came to 15 bases. Germline V gives CDR1 MNHNS, CDR2 SASEGT. CDR3 sequence (DNA): TGTGCCACCCAAGTCCAACCGACTAACTATGGCTACACCTTC. This sequence encodes CATQVQPTNYGYTF.

This clonotype was observed many times. The genes are TRBV7-9 and TRBJ1-6; D call uncertain. CDR3 size: 14 residues. Germline CDR1 reads SEHNR; CDR2 reads FQNEAQ (reference sequence). Trimming took off 2 bases at V and 10 bases at J, with 12 bases between the two ends. CDR3 protein: CASSLQPAMSPLHF. CDR3 bases: TGTGCCAGCAGCTTACAGCCGGCGATGTCACCCCTCCACTTT.

This clonotype was observed a few times. The chain has TRBV5-1 and TRBJ1-6, with 7 bases identical to TRBD1. This CDR3 is 14 amino acids long. From germline, CDR1 is SGHRS and CDR2 YFSETQ. With V trimmed by 7 bases and J by 5 bases, 6 bases remained unmatched. CDR3 loop: CASRTTGNNSPLHF. DNA of the CDR3: TGCGCCAGCCGGACGACAGGGAATAATTCACCCCTCCACTTT.

This clonotype was seen more than once but under ten times. The rearrangement joins TRBV15 to TRBJ1-5, with D unclear. The CDR3 is 17 amino acids. V gave up 0 bases and J gave up 6 bases, with 18 bases separating them. The V gene's germline CDR1 is LNHNV and CDR2 YYDKDF (reference sequence). This chain's CDR3 is CATSREILMGFAQPQHF. CDR3 in DNA: TGTGCCACCAGCAGAGAGATCCTCATGGGTTTTGCTCAGCCCCAGCATTTT.

The sample holds many counts of this clonotype. CDR3 DNA: TGTGCCAGCAGCTTAGGACAGAGGAATGGCTACACCTTC. Translated: CASSLGQRNGYTF. The V gene is TRBV11-2, the J gene TRBJ1-2, with D possibly TRBD1 on 5 matching bases. This CDR3 has 13 residues. CDR1 SGHAT and CDR2 FQNNGV come from the germline V gene. V was pared by 1 base and J by 6 bases, with 9 bases between.

This clonotype was found a few times. The V and J genes are TRBV28 and TRBJ2-1, with TRBD2 matching 14 bases. CDR3 length equals 16 residues. V shed 4 bases, J shed 7 bases, and the junction held 6 bases outside the gene matches. Germline V gene sequence: CDR1 MDHEN, CDR2 SYDVKM. In DNA form, the CDR3 reads TGTGCCAGCAGTTCCTCGACTAGCGGGAGGGCTAATGAGCAGTTCTTC. Translation gives CASSSSTSGRANEQFF. The full variable domain, its missing parts supplied by reference TRBV28 and TRBJ2-1, is DVKVTQSSRYLVKRTGEKVFLECVQDMDHENMFWYRQDPGLGLRLIYFSYDVKMKEKGDIPEGYSVSREKKERFSLILESASTNQTSMYLCASSSSTSGRANEQFFGPGTRLTVL.

This clonotype was picked up many times. The rearrangement joins TRBV6-2 or TRBV6-3 to TRBJ1-1; D remains ambiguous. Germline V lookup: CDR1 MNHEY, CDR2 SVGEGT. The CDR3 consists of 14 residues. V dropped 1 base and J dropped 0 bases, with 6 bases sitting between them. CDR3 coding DNA: TGTGCCAGCAGTTACTTGTCGGTGAACACTGAAGCTTTCTTT. Encoded protein: CASSYLSVNTEAFF.

A few counts support this clonotype. The V gene is TRBV6-2 or TRBV6-3, the J gene TRBJ1-5, with unresolved D. Per the germline V gene, CDR1 is MNHEY and CDR2 is SVGEGT. V dropped 2 bases and J dropped 1 base, with 9 bases sitting between them. The CDR3 runs to 15 residues. The DNA for the CDR3 is TGTGCCAGCAGTTACACCCTTGCGAGCAATCAGCCCCAGCATTTT. It yields the protein CASSYTLASNQPQHF.

This clonotype was counted a few times. The V call is TRBV20-1, the J call TRBJ1-1; no reliable D call. Germline CDR1 and CDR2: DFQATT and SNEGSKA (reference sequence). The CDR3 is 13 residues long. V lost 6 bases and J 13 bases, leaving 24 bases between the germline ends. The DNA of the CDR3 is TGCAGTGCCCCCTCCACCGGACCGCGGCTTTATTTCTTT. Its translation: CSAPSTGPRLYFF.

This clonotype appeared many times. CDR3 loop: CSARDLATNEKLFF. CDR3 coding DNA: TGCAGTGCCAGGGACCTAGCAACTAATGAAAAACTGTTTTTT. This chain connects TRBV20-1 to TRBJ1-4; D is perhaps TRBD1 (5 bases). Trimming cost V 6 bases and J 0 bases, with 11 bases left between them. The CDR3 has 14 amino acids. Per the germline V gene, CDR1 is DFQATT and CDR2 is SNEGSKA (reference sequence).

This chain joins TRBV27 and TRBJ2-7; D ambiguous. V gave up 2 bases and J gave up 4 bases, with 12 bases separating them. CDR3 length: 14 amino acids. CDR1 and CDR2 from the germline V gene are MNHEY and SMNVEV (reference sequence). The CDR3 loop reads CASSLEGPSYEQYF. For the CDR3, the DNA is TGTGCCAGCAGTTTAGAAGGTCCCTCTTACGAGCAGTACTTC.

The V gene is TRBV9, the J gene TRBJ1-4, with 7 nucleotides matching TRBD1. This CDR3 is 15 amino acids long. J gave up 6 bases and V 4 bases, and 9 bases lay outside the gene matches. Germline CDR1 and CDR2: SGDLS and YYNGEE. The CDR3 here is CASSRDRVKDEKLFF. The CDR3 nucleotides read TGTGCCAGCAGCCGCGACAGGGTCAAGGATGAAAAACTGTTTTTT.

The DNA of the CDR3 is TGTGCCAGCAGCTTAGATCCGGGCTCGGGGGCCCAGTACTTC. Translation: CASSLDPGSGAQYF. The V call is TRBV11-2, the J call TRBJ2-5; D is possibly TRBD2 (6 bases). CDR3 length: 14 residues. Trimming cost V 0 bases and J 9 bases, with 14 bases left between them. The germline V gene encodes CDR1 SGHAT and CDR2 FQNNGV.

There are many counts of this clonotype. This chain joins TRBV5-1 and TRBJ2-5, with 11 bases lining up with TRBD1. The V segment lost 3 bases and the J segment 5 bases; nucleotides outside the gene matches: 3. The CDR3 is 14 residues long. CDR1 and CDR2 (germline): SGHRS, YFSETQ. The CDR3, as DNA: TGCGCCAGCAGCTGGACAGGGGGCGCGGAGACCCAGTACTTC. This encodes CASSWTGGAETQYF.

This clonotype has only a few counts. The chain has TRBV29-1 and TRBJ1-1; D is ambiguous. V was pared by 6 bases and J by 1 base, with 9 bases between. CDR1 is SQVTM and CDR2 is ANQGSEA in the germline V gene. The CDR3 sequence is 12 residues long. In nucleotides, the CDR3 is TGCAGCGTGGTTCTGGAGAACACTGAAGCTTTCTTT. Encoded protein: CSVVLENTEAFF.

The chain couples TRBV7-3 to TRBJ2-3; TRBD2 is a possible D gene (5 bases). The ends were cut back, 5 bases at V and 4 bases at J, with 16 bases in the middle. The germline V gene encodes CDR1 SGHTA and CDR2 FQGTGA. The CDR3 runs to 15 residues. CDR3 DNA: TGTGCCAGCAGCCCCCTCCCGGGAAGCCCAGATACGCAGTATTTT. This encodes CASSPLPGSPDTQYF.

This sequence joins TRBV6-2 or TRBV6-3 and TRBJ2-7; perhaps TRBD1 as D (6 bases). Germline lookup yields CDR1 MNHEY and CDR2 SVGEGT. CDR3 length equals 14 residues. V dropped 6 bases and J dropped 6 bases, with 18 bases sitting between them. The CDR3 coding sequence is TGTGCCAGCAGAGGAACACAGGGTATCGGCGAGCAGTACTTC. It specifies CASRGTQGIGEQYF.

In this sample, this clonotype turned up a few times. This chain links TRBV11-1 with TRBJ2-1, with TRBD2 identical over 10 bases. CDR1 is SGHAT and CDR2 is FQDESV in the germline V gene (reference sequence). There are 14 residues in the CDR3. Losses at the gene ends were 5 bases for V and 8 bases for J; bases not matched to a gene: 6. This chain's CDR3 is CASSVGTSADEQFF. The CDR3 DNA reads as TGTGCCAGCAGCGTCGGGACTAGCGCCGATGAGCAGTTCTTC.

The rearrangement links TRBV28 to TRBJ2-1, with 7 bases identical to TRBD2. V trimming: 3 bases; J trimming: 10 bases; junction bases outside the gene matches: 12. The CDR3 covers 15 residues. Germline V gene sequence: CDR1 MDHEN, CDR2 SYDVKM. The CDR3 DNA follows: TGTGCCAGCAGTTTCCTTGCGGGGAGGGCAGGGGAGCAGTTCTTC. This sequence encodes CASSFLAGRAGEQFF.